What follows are 4 T cell receptor beta chains derived from one specimen sequenced in a study of cytotoxic CD8 clonotypes in ibrutinib-treated CLL (dated by TCRdb to 2020 to 2023). Library preparation used the immunoSEQ multiplex PCR assay. The clones in this table, taken by TCRdb from immuneACCESS, are in-frame only. Not every clone is retained; where verified, under half of the shortfall comes from an unresolved V gene, and the cause of the rest is unknown. Across this sample there are 150,000 or so clones, with about four fifths seen only once. Roughly 4.6% of the sample is taken by the ten largest. The time point label on this specimen signifies: approximately 25 months on ibrutinib. This specimen was PBMCs, taken after 24 months of ibrutinib treatment. The receptors here all came from a human donor with chronic lymphocytic leukemia.

As for this clone: The sample has other DNA sequences that encode this CDR3 too. The chain is built from TRBV9 and TRBJ2-7; TRBD2 is a possible D gene (6 bases). CDR1 is SGDLS and CDR2 is YYNGEE in the germline V gene. Trimming cost V 0 bases and J 3 bases, with 16 bases left between them. The CDR3 consists of 16 residues. The CDR3 DNA sequence: TGTGCCAGCAGCGTAGGTTCGGGGACGGGAGACTACGAGCAGTACTTC. It yields the protein CASSVGSGTGDYEQYF.

This clone was counted a single time. The chain joins TRBV30 to TRBJ2-2; 7 positions match TRBD1. V gave up 0 bases and J gave up 5 bases; unmatched junction bases: 6. CDR3 size: 15 residues. Germline-derived CDR1 and CDR2 are GTSNPN and SVGIG (reference sequence). The CDR3 nucleotides read TGTGCCTGGAGTGTTCGTACAGGGGCGACCGGGGAGCTGTTTTTT. Translated: CAWSVRTGATGELFF.

This clone showed up just once. This rearrangement joins TRBV11-2 to TRBJ2-2; 11 nucleotides align to TRBD2. The ends lost 5 bases at V and 7 bases at J; junction bases unmatched: 9. This CDR3 has 16 residues. Germline V gene sequence: CDR1 SGHAT, CDR2 FQNNGV. CDR3 loop: CASSGRLAGTGGELFF. Here the CDR3 DNA reads TGTGCCAGCAGCGGAAGACTAGCGGGAACCGGCGGGGAGCTGTTTTTT.

The V gene is TRBV7-2, the J gene TRBJ1-2, with no clear D. Germline V gene lookup returns CDR1 SGHTA and CDR2 FQGNSA. The CDR3 is 16 residues long. Trimming left V 3 bases short and J 0 bases short, with 14 bases between. Here the CDR3 DNA reads TGTGCCAGCAGCTTTTTTCCCAGGTCCACTAACTATGGCTACACCTTC. This gives the protein CASSFFPRSTNYGYTF.